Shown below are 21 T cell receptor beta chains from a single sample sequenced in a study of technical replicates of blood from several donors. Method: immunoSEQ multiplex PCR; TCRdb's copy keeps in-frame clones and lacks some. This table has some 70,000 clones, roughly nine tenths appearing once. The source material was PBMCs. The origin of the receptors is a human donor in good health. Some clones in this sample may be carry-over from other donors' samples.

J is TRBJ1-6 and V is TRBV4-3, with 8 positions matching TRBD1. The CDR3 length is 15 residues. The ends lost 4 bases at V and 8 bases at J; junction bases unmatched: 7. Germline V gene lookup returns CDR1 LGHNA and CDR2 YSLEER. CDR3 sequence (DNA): TGCGCCAGCAGCCCCGGGGGACAGGCTTATTCACCCCTCCACTTT. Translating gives CASSPGGQAYSPLHF.

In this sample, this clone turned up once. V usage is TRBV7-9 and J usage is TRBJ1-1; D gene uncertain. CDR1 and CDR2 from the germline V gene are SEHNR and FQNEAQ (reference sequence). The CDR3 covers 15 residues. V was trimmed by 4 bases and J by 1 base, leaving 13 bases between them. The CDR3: CASSSITVWNTEAFF. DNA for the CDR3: TGTGCCAGCAGCTCAATTACAGTCTGGAACACTGAAGCTTTCTTT.

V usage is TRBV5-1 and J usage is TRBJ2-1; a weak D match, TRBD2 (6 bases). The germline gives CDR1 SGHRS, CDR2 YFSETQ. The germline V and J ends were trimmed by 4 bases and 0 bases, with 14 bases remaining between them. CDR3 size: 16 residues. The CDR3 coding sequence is TGCGCCAGCAGCCCCACGGGGCGGGACTCCTACAATGAGCAGTTCTTC. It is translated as CASSPTGRDSYNEQFF.

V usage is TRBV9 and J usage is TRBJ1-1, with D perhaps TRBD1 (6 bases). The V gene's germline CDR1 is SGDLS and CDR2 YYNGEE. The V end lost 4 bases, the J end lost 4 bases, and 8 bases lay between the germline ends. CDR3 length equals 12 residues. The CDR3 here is CASSRGGTEAFF. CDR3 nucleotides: TGTGCCAGCAGCCGAGGGGGCACTGAAGCTTTCTTT.

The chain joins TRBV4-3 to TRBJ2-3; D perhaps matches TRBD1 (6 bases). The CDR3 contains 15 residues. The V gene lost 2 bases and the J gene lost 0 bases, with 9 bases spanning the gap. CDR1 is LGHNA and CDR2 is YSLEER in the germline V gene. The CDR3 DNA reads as TGCGCCAGCAGCCAACAGGGGTACAGCACAGATACGCAGTATTTT. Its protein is CASSQQGYSTDTQYF.

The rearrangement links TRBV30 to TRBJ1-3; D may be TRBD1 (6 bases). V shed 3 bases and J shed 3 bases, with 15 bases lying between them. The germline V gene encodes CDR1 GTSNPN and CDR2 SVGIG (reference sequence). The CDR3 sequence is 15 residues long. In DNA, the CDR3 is TGTGCCTGGAGATTCCCGGGGGGCGATGGAAACACCATATATTTT. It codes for CAWRFPGGDGNTIYF.

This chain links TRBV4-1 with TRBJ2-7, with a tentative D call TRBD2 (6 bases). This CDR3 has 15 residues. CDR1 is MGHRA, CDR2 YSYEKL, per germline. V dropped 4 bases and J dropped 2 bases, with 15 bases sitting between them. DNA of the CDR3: TGCGCCAGCAGCCTTCCTATCGGGGGAACCTACGAGCAGTACTTC. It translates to CASSLPIGGTYEQYF.

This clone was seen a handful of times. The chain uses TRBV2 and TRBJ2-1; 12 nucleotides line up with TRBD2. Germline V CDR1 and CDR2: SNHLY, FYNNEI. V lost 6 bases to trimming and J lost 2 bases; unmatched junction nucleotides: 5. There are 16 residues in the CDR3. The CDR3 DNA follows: TGTGCCAGCAGCCGGACTAGCGGGACTGCCTACAATGAGCAGTTCTTC. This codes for CASSRTSGTAYNEQFF.

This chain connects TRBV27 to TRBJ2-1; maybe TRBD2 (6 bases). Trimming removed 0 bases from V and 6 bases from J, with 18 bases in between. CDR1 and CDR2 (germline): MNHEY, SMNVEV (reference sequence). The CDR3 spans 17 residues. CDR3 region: CASSLSGRGTSPNEQFF. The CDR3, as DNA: TGTGCCAGCAGTTTATCTGGACGGGGGACCTCTCCCAATGAGCAGTTCTTC.

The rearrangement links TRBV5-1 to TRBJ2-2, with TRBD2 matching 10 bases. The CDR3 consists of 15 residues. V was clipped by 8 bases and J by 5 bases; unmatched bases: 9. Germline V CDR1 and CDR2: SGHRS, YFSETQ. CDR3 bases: TGCGCCAGTTTCGATAGCGGGGGGCCGACCGGGGAGCTGTTTTTT. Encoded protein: CASFDSGGPTGELFF.

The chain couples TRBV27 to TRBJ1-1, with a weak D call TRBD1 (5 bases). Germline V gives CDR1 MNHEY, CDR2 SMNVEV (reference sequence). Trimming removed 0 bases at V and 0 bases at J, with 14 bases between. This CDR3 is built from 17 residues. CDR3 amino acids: CASSLSRVRLMNTEAFF. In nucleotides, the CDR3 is TGTGCCAGCAGTTTATCCAGGGTAAGGTTAATGAACACTGAAGCTTTCTTT.

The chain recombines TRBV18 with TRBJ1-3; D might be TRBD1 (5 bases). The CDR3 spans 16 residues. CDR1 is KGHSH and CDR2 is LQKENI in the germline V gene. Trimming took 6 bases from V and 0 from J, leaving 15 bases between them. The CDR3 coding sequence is TGTGCCAGCTCTATCTCTCGACAGAGCTCTGGAAACACCATATATTTT. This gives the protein CASSISRQSSGNTIYF.

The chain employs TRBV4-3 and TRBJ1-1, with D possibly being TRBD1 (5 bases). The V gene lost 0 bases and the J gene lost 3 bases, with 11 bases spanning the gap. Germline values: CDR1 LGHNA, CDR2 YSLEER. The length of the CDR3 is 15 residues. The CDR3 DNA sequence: TGCGCCAGCAGCCAAGATTTGGGGGGGGACACTGAAGCTTTCTTT. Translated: CASSQDLGGDTEAFF.

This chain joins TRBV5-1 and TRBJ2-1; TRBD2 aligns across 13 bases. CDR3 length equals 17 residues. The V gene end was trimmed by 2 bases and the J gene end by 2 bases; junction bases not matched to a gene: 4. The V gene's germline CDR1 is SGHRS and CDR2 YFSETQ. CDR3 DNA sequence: TGCGCCAGCAGCTTTACTAGCGGGAGGGAAACCTACAATGAGCAGTTCTTC. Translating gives CASSFTSGRETYNEQFF.

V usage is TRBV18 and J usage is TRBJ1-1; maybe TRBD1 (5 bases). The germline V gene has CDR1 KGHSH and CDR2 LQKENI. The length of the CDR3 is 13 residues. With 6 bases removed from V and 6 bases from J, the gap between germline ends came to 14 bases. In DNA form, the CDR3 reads TGTGCCAGCTCCAAGGGGTATTCGGCTGAAGCTTTCTTT. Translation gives CASSKGYSAEAFF. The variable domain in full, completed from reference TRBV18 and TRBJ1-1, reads NAGVMQNPRHLVRRRGQEARLRCSPMKGHSHVYWYRQLPEEGLKFMVYLQKENIIDESGMPKERFSAEFPKEGPSILRIQQVVRGDSAAYFCASSKGYSAEAFFGQGTRLTVV.

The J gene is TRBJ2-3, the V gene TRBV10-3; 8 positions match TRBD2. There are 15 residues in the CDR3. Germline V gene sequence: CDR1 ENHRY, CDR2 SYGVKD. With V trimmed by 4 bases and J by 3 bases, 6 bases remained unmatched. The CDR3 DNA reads TGTGCCATCAGTGGGGGACTAGGGGAAACAGATACGCAGTATTTT. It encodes CAISGGLGETDTQYF.

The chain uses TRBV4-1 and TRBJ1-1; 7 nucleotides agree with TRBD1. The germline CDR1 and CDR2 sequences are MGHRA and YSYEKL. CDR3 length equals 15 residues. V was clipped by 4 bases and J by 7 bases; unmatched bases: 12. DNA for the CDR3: TGCGCCAGCAGCCGGATTGGGGGCTCAGGGGGTGAAGCTTTCTTT. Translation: CASSRIGGSGGEAFF.

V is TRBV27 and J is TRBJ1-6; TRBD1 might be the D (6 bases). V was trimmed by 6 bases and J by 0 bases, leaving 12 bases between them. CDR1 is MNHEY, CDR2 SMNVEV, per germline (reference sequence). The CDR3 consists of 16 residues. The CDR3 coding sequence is TGTGCCAGCAGGGCGGACAGCCACTCCTATAATTCACCCCTCCACTTT. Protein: CASRADSHSYNSPLHF.

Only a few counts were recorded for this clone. This chain's CDR3 is CATGTSGRNEQFF. In nucleotides, the CDR3 is TGTGCCACCGGGACTAGCGGGAGAAATGAGCAGTTCTTC. The chain uses TRBV10-3 and TRBJ2-1, with TRBD2 matching over 14 bases. The CDR3 has 13 amino acids. Germline V gene data show CDR1 as ENHRY and CDR2 as SYGVKD. Germline trimming cut 10 bases from V and 7 bases from J; bases unmatched to any gene: 3.

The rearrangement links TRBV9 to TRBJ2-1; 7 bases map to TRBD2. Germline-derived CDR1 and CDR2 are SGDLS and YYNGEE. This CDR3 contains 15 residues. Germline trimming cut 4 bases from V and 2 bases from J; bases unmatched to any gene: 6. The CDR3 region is CASSPDSGPYNEQFF. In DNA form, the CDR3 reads TGTGCCAGCAGCCCAGATAGCGGGCCCTACAATGAGCAGTTCTTC.

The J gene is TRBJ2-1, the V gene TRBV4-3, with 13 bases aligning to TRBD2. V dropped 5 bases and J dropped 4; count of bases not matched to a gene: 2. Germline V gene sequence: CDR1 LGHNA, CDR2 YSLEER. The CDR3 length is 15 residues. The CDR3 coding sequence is TGCGCCAGCAGCGAACTAGCGGGGGGGTACAATGAGCAGTTCTTC. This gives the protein CASSELAGGYNEQFF.